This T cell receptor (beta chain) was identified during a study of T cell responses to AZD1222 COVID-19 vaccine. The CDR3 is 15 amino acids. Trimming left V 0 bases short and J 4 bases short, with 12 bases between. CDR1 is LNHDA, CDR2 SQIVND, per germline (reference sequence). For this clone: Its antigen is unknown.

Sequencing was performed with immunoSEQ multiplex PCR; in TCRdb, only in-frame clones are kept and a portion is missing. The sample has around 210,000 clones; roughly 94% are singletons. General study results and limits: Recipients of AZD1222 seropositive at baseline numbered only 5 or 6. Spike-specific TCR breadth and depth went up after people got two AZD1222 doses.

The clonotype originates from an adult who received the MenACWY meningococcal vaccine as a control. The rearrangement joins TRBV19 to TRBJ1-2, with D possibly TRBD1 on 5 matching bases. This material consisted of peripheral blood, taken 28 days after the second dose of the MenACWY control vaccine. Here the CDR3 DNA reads TGTGCCAGTAGTATAGATCCTGCAGGGCCCTATGGCTACACCTTC. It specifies CASSIDPAGPYGYTF.